This is a list of T cell receptor beta chains from one sample in a study of OX40 agonist ivuxolimab in advanced cancers. The data were produced by immunoSEQ multiplex PCR, yet TCRdb's version contains in-frame clones alone and is incomplete. The table records 95,000 to 100,000 clones, 90% to 95% of them present only once. The sample was CD4+ or CD8+ T cells sorted from blood, taken in a trial of the OX40 agonist ivuxolimab. The origin of the receptors is an adult with an advanced solid tumor such as melanoma, head and neck, liver or kidney cancer. CDR3s include the opening cysteine and the closing phenylalanine or tryptophan. A D gene is named only where the DNA matches it firmly. Rows may omit the clone size; those that give it use once, few, many or a size class.

>-|-|TRBJ2-7|TRBV7-2
CASSLGGLYEQYF
TGTGCCAGCAGCTTAGGGGGGCTCTACGAGCAGTACTTC
>-|-|TRBJ1-1|TRBV2
CASSLTGAEAFF
TGTGCCAGCAGTCTGACAGGTGCTGAAGCTTTCTTT
>-|-|TRBJ1-5|TRBV23-1
CASSQLRDQPQHF
TGCGCCAGCAGTCAACTTAGGGATCAGCCCCAGCATTTT
>TRBD1|-|TRBJ1-2|TRBV6-1
CASNPGQGDYGYTF
TGTGCCAGTAACCCGGGACAGGGGGATTATGGCTACACCTTC
>-|-|TRBJ2-5|TRBV10-3
CAISDQETQYF
TGTGCCATCAGTGACCAAGAGACCCAGTACTTC
>-|-|TRBJ2-5|TRBV28
CASSTSGVLPETQYF
TGTGCCAGCAGTACCTCGGGAGTGCTGCCAGAGACCCAGTACTTC
>-|-|TRBJ2-6|TRBV6-6
CASLLDAGANVLTF
TGTGCCAGCTTACTCGACGCTGGGGCCAACGTCCTGACTTTC
>-|-|TRBJ2-3|TRBV7-9
CASISTADTQYF
TGTGCCAGCATCTCGACCGCAGATACGCAGTATTTT
>TRBD1|-|TRBJ2-3|TRBV28
CASTTIAGQGRSTDTQYF
TGTGCCAGCACCACTATAGCAGGACAGGGACGGAGCACAGATACGCAGTATTTT
>-|-|TRBJ1-2|TRBV5-1
CASAPMGNYGYTF
TGCGCCAGCGCCCCAATGGGTAACTATGGCTACACCTTC
>-|-|TRBJ1-4|TRBV11-1
CASSPRGSSKNEKLFF
TGTGCCAGCAGCCCTCGAGGGAGCAGTAAGAATGAAAAACTGTTTTTT
>-|-|TRBJ1-3|TRBV7-2
CASSSQPASWGSGNTIYF
TGTGCCAGCAGCTCCCAACCAGCGTCTTGGGGCTCTGGAAACACCATATATTTT
>-|-|TRBJ1-2|TRBV28
CASSFPGDDWGYTF
TGTGCCAGCAGTTTTCCTGGGGACGATTGGGGCTACACCTTC
>-|-|TRBJ1-5|TRBV7-2
CASSPSGQNNQPQHF
TGTGCCAGCAGCCCCTCTGGACAGAACAATCAGCCCCAGCATTTT
>-|-|TRBJ2-1|TRBV6-1
CASSVLSSSYNEQFF
TGTGCCAGCAGTGTCCTCTCGAGCTCCTACAATGAGCAGTTCTTC
>-|-|TRBJ1-6|TRBV5-1
CASSLGQVGSPLHF
TGCGCCAGCAGCTTGGGCCAGGTCGGGTCACCCCTCCACTTT
>-|-|TRBJ1-4|TRBV4-3
CASSQDLAAKLFF
TGCGCCAGCAGCCAAGATCTCGCGGCAAAACTGTTTTTT
>TRBD2|-|TRBJ2-1|TRBV19
CASSIRLAGGNEQFF
TGTGCCAGTAGTATCCGTCTAGCGGGGGGCAATGAGCAGTTCTTC
>-|few|TRBJ1-2|TRBV19
CASNGGQPHYGYTF
TGTGCCAGTAATGGAGGACAGCCACACTATGGCTACACCTTC
>TRBD1|-|TRBJ1-2|TRBV5-1
CASSPQGHEIGYTF
TGCGCCAGCAGCCCACAGGGGCATGAAATCGGCTACACCTTC
>-|-|TRBJ1-5|TRBV12-5
CASGLGGQPQHF
TGTGCTAGTGGTTTGGGCGGGCAGCCCCAGCATTTT
>TRBD2|-|TRBJ2-3|TRBV15
CATSRSGGTTDTQYF
TGTGCCACCAGCCGGAGCGGGGGAACCACAGATACGCAGTATTTT
>TRBD1|-|TRBJ2-5|TRBV5-1
CASSFYGQGGQETQYF
TGCGCCAGCAGCTTCTACGGACAGGGCGGACAAGAGACCCAGTACTTC
>TRBD2|-|TRBJ2-2|TRBV6-5
CASLAGWSTGELFF
TGTGCCAGCCTAGCGGGATGGTCCACCGGGGAGCTGTTTTTT
>-|-|TRBJ1-5|TRBV30
CAWDLGGLDSNQPQHF
TGTGCCTGGGACCTCGGGGGACTTGATAGCAATCAGCCCCAGCATTTT
>-|few|TRBJ1-5|TRBV10-1
CARIPGFNQPQHF
TGCGCCAGGATCCCGGGTTTCAATCAGCCCCAGCATTTT
>-|once|TRBJ1-3|TRBV6-6
CASGQGPVPGNTIYF
TGTGCCAGCGGGCAGGGACCCGTCCCCGGAAACACCATATATTTT
>TRBD1|-|TRBJ1-2|TRBV30
CAWGLPGQTYYGYTF
TGTGCCTGGGGACTACCGGGACAGACTTACTATGGCTACACCTTC